The clone carrying this T cell receptor (beta chain) was seen at least ten times. J lost 0 bases, V lost 4 bases, and 5 bases had no gene match. The CDR3 extends over 15 amino acids. Germline lookup yields CDR1 DFQATT and CDR2 SNEGSKA (reference sequence). The sample is drawn from a study of metastatic and nonmetastatic thyroid tumors. Thyroid surgery had not been preceded by any treatment in any patient. Authors' methods: CDR3 differences across clinicopathological groups were used to build a distant-metastasis classifier for papillary thyroid cancer. TCRdb reanalyzed the PCR reads via MiXCR. Clone size and V and J calls follow TCRdb, not the original study. Of 20,000 or so clones in the sample, approximately 10% were seen once.

The chain employs TRBV20-1 and TRBJ2-1; 8 bases align to TRBD2. This clonotype was obtained from a female donor with papillary thyroid cancer or a benign thyroid nodule (not recorded which). Some clones in this sample may be carry-over from other donors' samples. What was sequenced was blood. The CDR3, as DNA: TGCAGTGCTAACCGCGGGAGGACCTCCTACAATGAGCAGTTCTTC. Its translation: CSANRGRTSYNEQFF.